This is a list of T cell receptor beta chains from one sample in a study of cytomegalovirus exposure and HLA in healthy donors. Libraries were prepared by immunoSEQ multiplex PCR; TCRdb keeps only in-frame clonotypes and omits some of them. The table has approximately 140,000 clones, roughly 62% seen once. The sample was PBMCs. Receptor source: a male donor in good health and CMV-seronegative. CDR3s include the opening cysteine and the closing phenylalanine or tryptophan.

v_call,cdr3_length,j_call,cdr3_aa
TRBV5-6,14,TRBJ2-7,CASRGMTGGYEQYF
TRBV5-6,13,TRBJ2-3,CASSLTSTDTQYF
TRBV19,15,TRBJ1-4,CASSPRGGSRQKLFF
TRBV2,15,TRBJ1-6,CASTLGLQNNSPLHF
TRBV10-2,17,TRBJ2-6,CASSSGQATSGANVLTF
TRBV5-1,13,TRBJ2-7,CASSLQGTYEQYF
TRBV11-2,15,TRBJ2-5,CASRSLRGVQETQYF
TRBV29-1,13,TRBJ1-5,CSVGEGAGQPQHF
TRBV7-9,14,TRBJ1-2,CASSLEEANYGYTF
TRBV2,15,TRBJ1-5,CASSADRGRNQPQHF
TRBV10-3,15,TRBJ1-1,CAISESQGSNTEAFF
TRBV4-1,13,TRBJ2-5,CASSPGAGETQYF
TRBV4-3,15,TRBJ2-2,CASSQGYLNTGELFF
TRBV11-3,14,TRBJ2-7,CASSSRDRSYEQYF
TRBV6-1,12,TRBJ1-2,CASFRGEYGYTF
TRBV10-2,17,TRBJ1-1,CASSEPRTGFMNTEAFF
TRBV6-5,14,TRBJ1-1,CASSYSGLGSEAFF
TRBV27,16,TRBJ2-1,CASSFLGTARYNEQFF
TRBV6-1,17,TRBJ2-3,CASSVRSPVTSTDTQYF
TRBV5-4,15,TRBJ1-2,CASSLFTTAPYGYTF
TRBV5-1,19,TRBJ2-4,CASSPGLAMGNIAKNIQYF
TRBV6-4,16,TRBJ2-3,CASSKGTSGGSDTQYF